Detailed here is one T cell receptor beta chain. Its antigen is undetermined. This sample is drawn from a study of vaccination and CD4 T cells after COVID-19. The treatment denotes: approximately 9-day PBMC culture with coronavirus spike peptide pools or control peptides (ViraFEST assay). V lost 2 bases, J lost 7 bases, and 12 bases lay in between. CDR3 length equals 14 residues. The germline gives CDR1 SGHTA, CDR2 FQGNSA. Sequencing of DNA taken from cultured CD4+ T cells relied on the Oncomine TCR Beta short-read assay. MiXCR, run by TCRdb on the PCR reads, gives a single entry per CDR3 protein. This sample carries around 21,000 distinct CDR3 sequences, just under 55% of them seen once, and the ten largest clones take around 17%.

The sequenced sample was CD4+ T cells from blood, cultured in vitro. This chain uses TRBV7-2 with TRBJ2-1; D possibly uses TRBD1 or TRBD2 (5 bases each). The origin of this receptor is a human donor who had recovered from COVID-19. The CDR3: CASSLRAWGNEQFF. CDR3 coding DNA: TGTGCCAGCAGCTTAAGGGCCTGGGGGAATGAGCAGTTCTTC. Based on the CDR3 plus reference TRBV7-2 and TRBJ2-1, the full variable domain is GAGVSQSPSNKVTEKGKDVELRCDPISGHTALYWYRQSLGQGLEFLIYFQGNSAPDKSGLPSDRFSAERTGGSVSTLTIQRTQQEDSAVYLCASSLRAWGNEQFFGPGTRLTVL.